This T cell receptor (beta chain) was documented in a study of shared clonotypes between healthy human individuals. Overall study findings and caveats: Naive CD4 clonotypes overlapped across a few donors at roughly 5%. Relative to memory subsets, naive subsets generally showed larger estimated richness.

Every subset had its genomic DNA shared out evenly among several immunoSEQ plates. The repertoire was sequenced with immunoSEQ multiplex PCR; TCRdb's copy has only in-frame clones and lacks some. The repertoire holds millions of clones, with roughly 94% as singletons. Naive CD4+ cells were CD45RA-selected; the remaining cells were memory. Points on this clone: Its antigen is currently unknown.

This CDR3 is built from 14 residues. The chain couples TRBV21-1 to TRBJ2-5; the table's D call, TRBD2, was not checked against the DNA. TRBV21-1 is listed as a pseudogene. The source is a man between 18 and 35 years old in good health. The sample comprised naive CD4+ T cells sorted from blood. Documented subset: CD45RA+ positively selected. CDR3 sequence reads: CASSRFSEGETQYF. In DNA, the CDR3 is TGTGCCAGCAGCAGATTTAGTGAGGGAGAGACCCAGTACTTC.